Following are 17 T cell receptor beta chains from one sample sequenced in a study of shared clonotypes between healthy human individuals. Profiling relied on immunoSEQ multiplex PCR, and the TCRdb table lists in-frame clones only, not all of them. The table has 950,000 to 1,100,000 clones, approximately 76% seen once. The specimen sequenced was memory CD4+ T cells sorted from blood. Subset given: CD45RA-negative fraction. The source is a man between 18 and 35 years old in good health.

The CDR3 is CATSIPGRSYEQYF. The DNA for the CDR3 is TGTGCCACCAGCATTCCGGGACGTTCCTACGAGCAGTACTTC. The chain combines TRBV15 with TRBJ2-7; D possibly matches TRBD1 or TRBD2 (5 bases each). Per germline, CDR1 LNHNV and CDR2 YYDKDF (reference sequence). The CDR3 has 14 amino acids. Trimming removed 4 bases from V and 1 base from J, with 11 bases in between.

The CDR3, as DNA: TGTGCCAGCAGCTTACAGGGGACCTATGGCTACACCTTC. Translation gives CASSLQGTYGYTF. The chain couples TRBV7-9 to TRBJ1-2, with D perhaps matching TRBD1 (6 bases). The CDR3 covers 13 residues. Trimming took off 2 bases at V and 4 bases at J, with 8 bases between the two ends. The germline V gene has CDR1 SEHNR and CDR2 FQNEAQ (reference sequence).

This chain connects TRBV19 to TRBJ1-6, with D unclear. V gave up 5 bases and J gave up 11 bases, with 16 bases separating them. The CDR3 sequence is 14 residues long. Germline values: CDR1 LNHDA, CDR2 SQIVND (reference sequence). CDR3 coding DNA: TGTGCCAGTAGTTTCGACGTTAGAAGCACACCCCTCCACTTT. Translation gives CASSFDVRSTPLHF.

The sample holds a few counts of this clone. The V gene is TRBV7-2, the J gene TRBJ2-7; D remains unclear. Trimming left V 1 base short and J 2 bases short, with 12 bases between. CDR1 is SGHTA and CDR2 is FQGNSA in the germline V gene. The CDR3 loop spans 15 amino acids. The CDR3 loop is CASSLDTDRPYEQYF. CDR3 bases: TGTGCCAGCAGCTTAGATACTGACCGACCCTACGAGCAGTACTTC.

This clone was counted ten times or more. This chain uses TRBV6-1 with TRBJ2-1; D unclear. The V end was cut by 6 bases, the J end by 9 bases, with 15 bases between. This CDR3 has 13 residues. The germline V gene has CDR1 MNHNS and CDR2 SASEGT. The CDR3, as DNA: TGTGCCAGCAGCCTCGCGAGAATGAGTGAGCAGTTCTTC. It specifies CASSLARMSEQFF.

The V gene is TRBV9, the J gene TRBJ2-2; D is unresolved. The CDR3 sequence is 14 residues long. Per the germline V gene, CDR1 is SGDLS and CDR2 is YYNGEE. The V gene lost 0 bases and the J gene lost 9 bases, with 12 bases spanning the gap. The CDR3 loop is CASSVAPAVRELFF. CDR3 DNA sequence: TGTGCCAGCAGCGTAGCCCCCGCAGTCCGGGAGCTGTTTTTT.

The chain uses TRBV7-2 and TRBJ2-5; 14 bases match TRBD2. CDR1 and CDR2 (germline): SGHTA, FQGNSA. The V and J ends lost 5 bases and 1 base, in that order; junction bases with no gene match: 3. This CDR3 contains 16 residues. For the CDR3, the DNA is TGTGCCAGCAGCCAAGGACTAGCGGGAGGCCAAGAGACCCAGTACTTC. It translates to CASSQGLAGGQETQYF.

The chain couples TRBV18 to TRBJ1-2; maybe TRBD1 (6 bases). The V gene's germline CDR1 is KGHSH and CDR2 LQKENI. The V end lost 5 bases, the J end lost 2 bases, and 15 bases lay between the germline ends. This CDR3 contains 15 residues. The CDR3 DNA sequence: TGTGCCAGCTCAAACACAGGGACCACAAACTATGGCTACACCTTC. Translation: CASSNTGTTNYGYTF.

CDR3 coding DNA: TGTGCCAGCAGTTTAACACAGGACGGTCAGCCCCAGCATTTT. It codes for CASSLTQDGQPQHF. The chain is built from TRBV28 and TRBJ1-5; weak D call: TRBD1 (5 bases). This CDR3 is 14 amino acids long. The germline gives CDR1 MDHEN, CDR2 SYDVKM. The V end lost 2 bases, the J end lost 6 bases, and 11 bases lay between the germline ends.

Comments on this clone: A much larger clonotype is one base distant, so this may be a read error. The V call is TRBV6-6, the J call TRBJ1-2; D is unclear. The CDR3 loop spans 12 amino acids. Germline V gives CDR1 MNHNY, CDR2 SVGAGI (reference sequence). CDR3 sequence reads: CASSYDRDGCTF. CDR3 sequence (DNA): TGTGCCAGCAGTTACGATCGGGATGGCTGCACCTTC.

This clone was detected ten times or more. V gene TRBV11-2 combines with J gene TRBJ1-6, with 10 bases aligning to TRBD1. With V trimmed by 5 bases and J by 7 bases, 2 bases remained unmatched. Germline V gives CDR1 SGHAT, CDR2 FQNNGV. CDR3 length equals 14 residues. The CDR3 protein is CASSGQGVNSPLHF. DNA of the CDR3: TGTGCCAGCAGCGGACAGGGGGTAAATTCACCCCTCCACTTT.

On this clone itself: Within the sample, other DNA sequences also encode this same CDR3. The chain couples TRBV6-4 to TRBJ2-1, with D possibly TRBD2 on 5 matching bases. V lost 6 bases and J lost 3, with 9 bases in between. The CDR3 spans 13 residues. From germline, CDR1 is MRHNA and CDR2 SNTAGT. Here the CDR3 DNA reads TGTGCCAGCAGCCGGACTGGCTACAATGAGCAGTTCTTC. Translation: CASSRTGYNEQFF.

The CDR3 region is CASGRANSYDEAFF. The DNA for the CDR3 is TGTGCCAGCGGCCGGGCCAATTCTTATGATGAAGCTTTCTTT. The rearrangement links TRBV13 to TRBJ1-1; D gene uncertain. CDR1 and CDR2 from the germline V gene are PRHDT and FYEKMQ (reference sequence). V was shortened by 8 bases and J by 7 bases, with 20 bases between the two germline ends. The CDR3 consists of 14 residues.

CDR3 in DNA: TGTGCCAGCAACTACGACAGACCGCCTAACTATGGCTACACCTTC. Protein sequence: CASNYDRPPNYGYTF. V and J are TRBV6-1 and TRBJ1-2, with D possibly TRBD1 on 5 matching bases. Per the germline V gene, CDR1 is MNHNS and CDR2 is SASEGT. Trimming left V 7 bases short and J 0 bases short, with 15 bases between. CDR3 length: 15 amino acids.

V gene TRBV5-1 combines with J gene TRBJ2-7; D unresolved. V shed 4 bases and J shed 2 bases, with 13 bases lying between them. The CDR3 length is 14 residues. Per germline, CDR1 SGHRS and CDR2 YFSETQ. In nucleotides, the CDR3 is TGCGCCAGCAGCAATGAAGGGTCAACCTACGAGCAGTACTTC. This translates into CASSNEGSTYEQYF.

The V gene is TRBV19, the J gene TRBJ1-5; 7 nucleotides agree with TRBD1. J was trimmed by 3 bases and V by 7 bases; bases with no gene match: 9. The germline V gene encodes CDR1 LNHDA and CDR2 SQIVND (reference sequence). The CDR3 spans 15 residues. CDR3 residues: CASKGAGGVNQPQHF. Here the CDR3 DNA reads TGTGCCAGTAAAGGAGCAGGGGGTGTCAATCAGCCCCAGCATTTT.

A few counts support this clone. The same CDR3 is also encoded by other DNA sequences in this sample. The genes are TRBV18 and TRBJ2-7; D is possibly TRBD2 (6 bases). From germline, CDR1 is KGHSH and CDR2 LQKENI. The CDR3 length is 13 residues. V was shortened by 0 bases and J by 3 bases, with 6 bases between the two germline ends. The CDR3 nucleotides read TGTGCCAGCTCACCACCAGCGGGCTACGAGCAGTACTTC. It specifies CASSPPAGYEQYF.